This section outlines one TCR beta chain sequence together with its context. This entry is derived from a study of CD8 T cells in Susac syndrome. Deletions cut 5 bases from V and 3 bases from J, with 13 bases between. This CDR3 contains 15 residues. CDR1 is SGHAT, CDR2 FQDESV, per germline (reference sequence). After extraction with the RNeasy kit, roughly 0.5 to 1 ug of the RNA was reverse transcribed using random hexamers. TCRdb redid the calling of the immunoSEQ multiplex PCR reads with MiXCR, one entry per CDR3 protein. The repertoire has more than 200,000 distinct CDR3 sequences, roughly 92% of them found once; the top ten carry around 0.15%.

What was sequenced was CD8+ T cells from PBMCs. The clonotype originates from a human donor with multiple sclerosis. This chain connects TRBV11-1 to TRBJ2-2; no reliable D call. The CDR3: CASSIQTLHTGELFF. As DNA, the CDR3 is TGTGCCAGCAGCATACAGACACTACACACCGGGGAGCTGTTTTTT. Full variable domain (missing parts from reference TRBV11-1 and TRBJ2-2): EAEVAQSPRYKITEKSQAVAFWCDPISGHATLYWYRQILGQGPELLVQFQDESVVDDSQLPKDRFSAERLKGVDSTLKIQPAELGDSAMYLCASSIQTLHTGELFFGEGSRLTVL.